A selection of T cell receptor beta chains follows, all from one sample in a study of cytomegalovirus exposure and HLA in healthy donors. Some clones are missing from TCRdb's copy, which holds only in-frame ones; the method was immunoSEQ multiplex PCR. The data show around 210,000 clones, with more than 75% seen just once and less than 3% held by the top ten. Sequenced sample: PBMCs. The receptor set was obtained from a woman in her 40s in good health and CMV-seronegative. Each CDR3 is given with its conserved first and last residue. The order of the fields is J gene, D gene, clone size, V gene, CDR3 DNA, CDR3 protein. The D gene is left open where the match is weak. Clone size is given for some rows only: seen once, a few or many times, or a class if the clone is expanded.

J: TRBJ2-7
D: TRBD2
size: -
V: TRBV5-1
DNA: TGCGCCAGCAGAGCGGGGGAGTACGAGCAGTACTTC
CDR3: CASRAGEYEQYF

J: TRBJ1-4
D: -
size: -
V: TRBV7-9
DNA: TGTGCCAGCAGCTCCGGAGGTTCTGGGGAAAAACTGTTTTTT
CDR3: CASSSGGSGEKLFF

J: TRBJ2-3
D: TRBD1
size: once
V: TRBV9
DNA: TGTGCCAGCAGCGTCTGGGACAGTAGCACAGATACGCAGTATTTT
CDR3: CASSVWDSSTDTQYF

J: TRBJ2-5
D: -
size: -
V: TRBV7-2
DNA: TGTGCCAGCAGCACAAGTCCGGGGAGGACCCAGTACTTC
CDR3: CASSTSPGRTQYF

J: TRBJ2-2
D: TRBD1
size: -
V: TRBV6-5
DNA: TGTGCCAGCAGTTCTCCGGGACAGGGGGTGTCCGGGGAGCTGTTTTTT
CDR3: CASSSPGQGVSGELFF

J: TRBJ2-1
D: TRBD2
size: -
V: TRBV29-1
DNA: TGCAGCGTAAACGTACTAGCGGGAGTACCTGAGCAGTTCTTC
CDR3: CSVNVLAGVPEQFF

J: TRBJ1-1
D: TRBD1
size: -
V: TRBV6-1
DNA: TGTGCCAGCAGTGAATTCGGGACAGGGAACACTGAAGCTTTCTTT
CDR3: CASSEFGTGNTEAFF

J: TRBJ1-6
D: -
size: -
V: TRBV30
DNA: TGTGCCTGGAGTGTAATTCCCATCTATAATTCACCCCTCCACTTT
CDR3: CAWSVIPIYNSPLHF

J: TRBJ1-3
D: -
size: -
V: TRBV18
DNA: TGTGCCAGCTCACCCCCCGCGGGTTTTGGAAACACCATATATTTT
CDR3: CASSPPAGFGNTIYF

J: TRBJ1-3
D: -
size: -
V: TRBV5-1
DNA: TGCGCCAGCAGCCCTCAGGGAGGGGGCTCTGGAAACACCATATATTTT
CDR3: CASSPQGGGSGNTIYF

J: TRBJ1-4
D: -
size: -
V: TRBV7-9
DNA: TGTGCCAGCAGCTTAGAATTAGCAACTAATGAAAAACTGTTTTTT
CDR3: CASSLELATNEKLFF

J: TRBJ2-1
D: TRBD2
size: -
V: TRBV7-8
DNA: TGTGCCAGCAGCTTAGGAGGCGCGGGAGGGGGCAATGAGCAGTTCTTC
CDR3: CASSLGGAGGGNEQFF

J: TRBJ1-5
D: -
size: many
V: TRBV19
DNA: TGTGCCAGTAGCCCGAGGGAGGGAGATCGACCCCAGCATTTT
CDR3: CASSPREGDRPQHF

J: TRBJ2-5
D: TRBD1
size: -
V: TRBV11-2
DNA: TGTGCCAGCAGCCCCCAGGGGGCTCCGAAGACCCAGTACTTC
CDR3: CASSPQGAPKTQYF

J: TRBJ2-1
D: TRBD2
size: -
V: TRBV5-1
DNA: TGCGCCAGCAGCTATGCGGTCGGGACTAGCTCCCTGGGTGAGCAGTTCTTC
CDR3: CASSYAVGTSSLGEQFF

J: TRBJ2-5
D: -
size: -
V: TRBV14
DNA: TGTGCCAGCAGCCGCGGGACAGTGGAGACCCAGTACTTC
CDR3: CASSRGTVETQYF

J: TRBJ1-2
D: -
size: -
V: TRBV10-3
DNA: TGTGCCATCAGTCTGCAAAGAGATGGCTACACCTTC
CDR3: CAISLQRDGYTF

J: TRBJ1-4
D: -
size: -
V: TRBV28
DNA: TGTGCCAGCAGTTTGGGAGGTGCAACTAATGAAAAACTGTTTTTT
CDR3: CASSLGGATNEKLFF

J: TRBJ2-1
D: -
size: -
V: TRBV9
DNA: TGTGCCAGCAGCGTAGCTACTGGAGCGCCCTATGAGCAGTTCTTC
CDR3: CASSVATGAPYEQFF

J: TRBJ2-1
D: -
size: few
V: TRBV4-1
DNA: TGCGCCAGCAGCCAAGGCAGGCTTCAACCCCCCGAGCAGTTCTTC
CDR3: CASSQGRLQPPEQFF

J: TRBJ2-2
D: TRBD2
size: once
V: TRBV11-2
DNA: TGTGCCAGCAGGGGACTAGCGGGAAACCATGACGGGGAGCTGTTTTTT
CDR3: CASRGLAGNHDGELFF

J: TRBJ1-1
D: TRBD1
size: -
V: TRBV30
DNA: TGTGCCTGGAGTCGGGACAGAGGCACTGAAGCTTTCTTT
CDR3: CAWSRDRGTEAFF

J: TRBJ2-3
D: TRBD1
size: -
V: TRBV18
DNA: TGTGCCAGCTCACCGCTAACAGGGGAAATTACCACAGATACGCAGTATTTT
CDR3: CASSPLTGEITTDTQYF

J: TRBJ2-7
D: -
size: -
V: TRBV21-1
DNA: TGTGCCAGCAGCAAAGCGGGACAGACCTACGAGCAGTACTTC
CDR3: CASSKAGQTYEQYF

J: TRBJ1-4
D: TRBD1
size: -
V: TRBV6-5
DNA: TGTGCCAGCAGTCGAGGGACAGCATCTAATGAAAAACTGTTTTTT
CDR3: CASSRGTASNEKLFF

J: TRBJ1-1
D: -
size: -
V: TRBV28
DNA: TGTGCCAGCAGTCGACAGGACCTCCCAAAAGCTTTCTTT
CDR3: CASSRQDLPKAFF

J: TRBJ1-1
D: TRBD1
size: -
V: TRBV27
DNA: TGTGCCAGCAGTTTCGGGACAGGAGAAGCTTTCTTT
CDR3: CASSFGTGEAFF

J: TRBJ2-1
D: -
size: once
V: TRBV7-6
DNA: TGTGCCAGCAGCTCGAGGGTCCATGAGCAGTTCTTC
CDR3: CASSSRVHEQFF

J: TRBJ2-7
D: TRBD1
size: -
V: TRBV4-1
DNA: TGCGCCAGCAGCGGCACAGGGGGCTACGAGCAGTACTTC
CDR3: CASSGTGGYEQYF

J: TRBJ2-1
D: TRBD2
size: -
V: TRBV29-1
DNA: TGCAGCGTAGACGGGGGGTCGGAGCAGTTCTTC
CDR3: CSVDGGSEQFF

J: TRBJ1-1
D: -
size: once
V: TRBV10-2
DNA: TGCGCCAGCAGTGAGTGGGAGGGAACTTCAACTGAAGCTTTCTTT
CDR3: CASSEWEGTSTEAFF

J: TRBJ2-5
D: TRBD1
size: -
V: TRBV30
DNA: TGTGCCTGGTATGACAGGGCCCAAGAGACCCAGTACTTC
CDR3: CAWYDRAQETQYF